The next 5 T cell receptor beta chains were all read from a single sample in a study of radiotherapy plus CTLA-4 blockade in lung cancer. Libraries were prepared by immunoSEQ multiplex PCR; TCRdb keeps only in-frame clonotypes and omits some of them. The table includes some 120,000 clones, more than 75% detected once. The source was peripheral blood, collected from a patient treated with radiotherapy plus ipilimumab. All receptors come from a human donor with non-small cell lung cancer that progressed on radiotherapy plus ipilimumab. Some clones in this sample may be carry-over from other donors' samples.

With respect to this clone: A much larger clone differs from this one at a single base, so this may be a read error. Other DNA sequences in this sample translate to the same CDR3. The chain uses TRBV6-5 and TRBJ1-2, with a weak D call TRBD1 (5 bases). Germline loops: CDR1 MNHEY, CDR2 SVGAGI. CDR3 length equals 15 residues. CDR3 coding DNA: TGTGCGAGTGGGGGGGTACACCAGCGGCTCGGCGGCTACACCTTC. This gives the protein CASGGVHQRLGGYTF.

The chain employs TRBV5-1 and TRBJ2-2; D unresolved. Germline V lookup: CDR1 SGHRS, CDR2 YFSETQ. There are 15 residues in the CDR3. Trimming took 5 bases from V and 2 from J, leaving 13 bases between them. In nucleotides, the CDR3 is TGCGCCAGCAGTCCAAGCACACCCAACACCGGGGAGCTGTTTTTT. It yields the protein CASSPSTPNTGELFF. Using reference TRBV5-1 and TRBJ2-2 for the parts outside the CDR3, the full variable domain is KAGVTQTPRYLIKTRGQQVTLSCSPISGHRSVSWYQQTPGQGLQFLFEYFSETQRNKGNFPGRFSGRQFSNSRSEMNVSTLELGDSALYLCASSPSTPNTGELFFGEGSRLTVL.

In DNA form, the CDR3 reads TGTGCCAGCAGCTTAGTTTTAGGAGGGTACGAGCAGTACTTC. Translating gives CASSLVLGGYEQYF. The chain recombines TRBV7-2 with TRBJ2-7; D possibly corresponds to TRBD2 (6 bases). The CDR3 has 14 amino acids. The V and J ends lost 1 base and 4 bases respectively, with 11 bases between them. Germline V gene data show CDR1 as SGHTA and CDR2 as FQGNSA. Full variable domain (missing parts from reference TRBV7-2 and TRBJ2-7): GAGVSQSPSNKVTEKGKDVELRCDPISGHTALYWYRQSLGQGLEFLIYFQGNSAPDKSGLPSDRFSAERTGGSVSTLTIQRTQQEDSAVYLCASSLVLGGYEQYFGPGTRLTVT.

Here the CDR3 DNA reads TGTGCCAGCAGTGACTCGAGGGAGGGAACAGATACGCAGTATTTT. Protein: CASSDSREGTDTQYF. This chain links TRBV6-4 with TRBJ2-3; 7 bases fit TRBD2. The germline V gene encodes CDR1 MRHNA and CDR2 SNTAGT. With V trimmed by 0 bases and J by 3 bases, 3 bases remained unmatched. The CDR3 is made up of 15 amino acids.

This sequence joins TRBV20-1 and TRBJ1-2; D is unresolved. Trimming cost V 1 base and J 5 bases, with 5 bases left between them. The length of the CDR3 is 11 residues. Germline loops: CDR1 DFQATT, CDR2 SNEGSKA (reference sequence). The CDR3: CSARVAYGYTF. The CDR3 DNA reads TGCAGTGCTAGAGTTGCTTATGGCTACACCTTC.